These 15 T cell receptor beta chains share one sample of origin, sequenced in a study of identical twins. TCRdb processed the 5' RACE reads anew with MiXCR; each CDR3 protein has one entry. The sample lists 600,000 to 800,000 distinct CDR3 sequences, approximately 21% seen once, with approximately 4.5% in the top ten. Separately, the same data were catalogued under a study of T cells expressing NK-cell markers.

The sequencing input was PBMCs. Receptors originate from a woman younger than 35 in good health.

The rearrangement links TRBV18 to TRBJ1-6, with a possible D match to TRBD1 (5 bases). V gave up 8 bases and J gave up 7 bases, with 18 bases separating them. Germline CDR1 and CDR2: KGHSH and LQKENI. This CDR3 has 15 residues. The CDR3 DNA reads as TGTGCCAGCGGGTACGGGGCCCCTATGAATTCACCCCTCCACTTT. This sequence encodes CASGYGAPMNSPLHF. The full variable domain, completed using reference TRBV18 and TRBJ1-6, is NAGVMQNPRHLVRRRGQEARLRCSPMKGHSHVYWYRQLPEEGLKFMVYLQKENIIDESGMPKERFSAEFPKEGPSILRIQQVVRGDSAAYFCASGYGAPMNSPLHFGNGTRLTVT.

The chain uses TRBV10-3 and TRBJ1-5; D is unresolved. Per germline, CDR1 ENHRY and CDR2 SYGVKD. The CDR3 is 14 residues long. V lost 0 bases and J 5 bases, leaving 8 bases between the germline ends. The CDR3 loop reads CAISESGFDQPQHF. The CDR3 DNA sequence: TGTGCCATCAGTGAGTCCGGGTTCGATCAGCCCCAGCATTTT.

J is TRBJ2-5 and V is TRBV20-1; 7 bases match TRBD1. CDR3 size: 14 residues. Trimming removed 5 bases from V and 6 bases from J; junction bases left unmatched: 12. Per the germline V gene, CDR1 is DFQATT and CDR2 is SNEGSKA (reference sequence). The CDR3 is CSAFVAGGGKTQYF. Written as DNA, the CDR3 is TGCAGTGCTTTCGTCGCAGGGGGTGGGAAGACCCAGTACTTC.

The chain employs TRBV12-3 or TRBV12-4 and TRBJ2-1; D tentatively fits TRBD1 or TRBD2 (7 bases each). The V end lost 4 bases, the J end lost 12 bases, and 10 bases lay between the germline ends. CDR3 size: 11 residues. The CDR3 DNA is TGTGCCAGCAGTTCAGGGGGGGTGCAGTTCTTC. Protein sequence: CASSSGGVQFF.

The gene calls are TRBV20-1 and TRBJ2-2; 13 positions agree with TRBD2. The V and J ends lost 1 base and 7 bases, in that order; junction bases with no gene match: 0. Germline-derived CDR1 and CDR2 are DFQATT and SNEGSKA (reference sequence). The CDR3 is 14 residues long. For the CDR3, the DNA is TGCAGTGCTAGAGGGACTAGCGGGAGCGGGGAGCTGTTTTTT. Translation gives CSARGTSGSGELFF.

The rearrangement uses TRBV20-1 and TRBJ2-5; possible D gene TRBD1, 5 bases. This CDR3 has 13 amino acids. V gave up 5 bases and J gave up 7 bases, with 17 bases separating them. CDR1 and CDR2 from the germline V gene are DFQATT and SNEGSKA (reference sequence). The CDR3 protein is CSAGKDERGTQYF. The CDR3 DNA follows: TGCAGTGCTGGGAAGGACGAAAGGGGGACCCAGTACTTC.

The V gene is TRBV12-3 or TRBV12-4, the J gene TRBJ2-2; D may be TRBD1 or TRBD2 (5 bases each). The length of the CDR3 is 16 residues. Trimming took 6 bases from V and 0 from J, leaving 14 bases between them. The CDR3 nucleotides are TGTGCCAGCAGAAAGTTGCGAGGGGCGAACACCGGGGAGCTGTTTTTT. Its translation: CASRKLRGANTGELFF.

J is TRBJ2-3 and V is TRBV7-9; D gene ambiguous. CDR3 length: 13 amino acids. Germline V CDR1 and CDR2: SEHNR, FQNEAQ (reference sequence). Trimming took off 5 bases at V and 4 bases at J, with 10 bases between the two ends. CDR3 sequence (DNA): TGTGCCAGCAGCCTCCGGCGGTCAGATACGCAGTATTTT. Protein sequence: CASSLRRSDTQYF.

This chain joins TRBV24-1 and TRBJ2-3; tentatively, D is TRBD2 (7 bases). CDR3 size: 16 residues. In germline, CDR1 is KGHDR, CDR2 SFDVKD. With 3 bases removed from V and 2 bases from J, the gap between germline ends came to 14 bases. Here the CDR3 reads CATSDGGAKNTDTQYF. The CDR3 nucleotides read TGTGCCACCAGTGATGGGGGGGCTAAGAACACAGATACGCAGTATTTT.

V is TRBV20-1 and J is TRBJ2-7, with unresolved D. This CDR3 is 15 amino acids long. Germline lookup yields CDR1 DFQATT and CDR2 SNEGSKA (reference sequence). The V gene lost 4 bases and the J gene lost 0 bases, with 16 bases spanning the gap. The CDR3, as DNA: TGCAGTGCTAAAGGACCCCGACAAAGCTCCTACGAGCAGTACTTC. It translates to CSAKGPRQSSYEQYF.

This clonotype appeared many times. The rearrangement uses TRBV5-1 and TRBJ1-1; no definite D call. Germline CDR1 reads SGHRS; CDR2 reads YFSETQ. The CDR3 loop spans 13 amino acids. Between the trimmed V and J ends, which lost 4 bases and 2 bases, there was a span of 9 bases. CDR3 region: CASSLSLNTEAFF. The CDR3 DNA sequence: TGCGCCAGCAGCCTGTCGTTAAACACTGAAGCTTTCTTT.

This clonotype has just a few counts. V and J are TRBV5-5 and TRBJ2-2; D may be TRBD2 (6 bases). The CDR3 consists of 16 residues. Trimming stripped 7 bases from V and 5 bases from J, with 21 bases between. Germline assignment: CDR1 SGHKS and CDR2 YYEKEE (reference sequence). As DNA, the CDR3 is TGTGCCAGCGACCCTCCCTGGGGGGATGTTACCGGGGAGCTGTTTTTT. Translation: CASDPPWGDVTGELFF.

This clonotype was seen more than once but under ten times. The rearrangement uses TRBV10-3 and TRBJ1-1; D is uncertain. Germline CDR1 ENHRY, CDR2 SYGVKD. This CDR3 spans 15 amino acids. V lost 6 bases to trimming and J lost 2 bases, with 16 bases between them. The CDR3 region has the DNA TGTGCCATCAGGACGTTCATGGAAGAAAACACTGAAGCTTTCTTT. This sequence encodes CAIRTFMEENTEAFF.

This sequence joins TRBV27 and TRBJ2-7; D gene uncertain. The CDR3 sequence is 15 residues long. V was trimmed by 7 bases and J by 1 base, leaving 17 bases between them. The V gene's germline CDR1 is MNHEY and CDR2 SMNVEV (reference sequence). CDR3 bases: TGTGCCAGCAACCTCCGGGCCTTTAATTCCTACGAGCAGTACTTC. This translates into CASNLRAFNSYEQYF.

The rearrangement links TRBV5-1 to TRBJ2-3, with 12 bases lining up with TRBD2. Germline V gene sequence: CDR1 SGHRS, CDR2 YFSETQ. Germline trimming cut 4 bases from V and 6 bases from J; bases unmatched to any gene: 12. This CDR3 has 17 residues. This CDR3 is CASSVTPSGGAADTQYF. CDR3 DNA: TGCGCCAGCAGCGTGACCCCTAGCGGGGGGGCGGCGGATACGCAGTATTTT.